This T cell receptor (beta chain) was captured in a study of blood T cells in healthy people across ages. General study results and limits: The CMV status of each donor remained undetermined, and this could have confounded shifts in expanded clonotypes.

In regard to this clonotype: Its antigen is not known.

Combining a sample-barcoded 5' primer with a J-beta primer mix, a second PCR ran for 7 to 11 cycles. TCRdb reprocessed the 5' RACE reads with MiXCR, giving one entry per CDR3 protein. The profile shows some 1,000,000 distinct CDR3 sequences, under 30% of them singletons. The CDR3 spans 13 residues. V was clipped by 6 bases and J by 1 base, with 12 bases between them. Germline V gene sequence: CDR1 SQVTM, CDR2 ANQGSEA. The same data also contributed to another study, on T cells of mothers and their children. That study reports: All extracted RNA went into cDNA synthesis, approximately 1.5 ug per 15 ul. Compared with unrelated pairs, related mother-child pairs had slightly higher, non-significant overlap.

The chain carries TRBV29-1 and TRBJ1-1; D may be TRBD1 (6 bases). The clonotype originates from a girl aged 2 to 10 in good health. Sequencing used blood. The CDR3 loop is CSVTSGQNTEAFF. The CDR3 nucleotides read TGCAGCGTGACTTCGGGACAGAACACTGAAGCTTTCTTT.